The next 21 T cell receptor beta chains were all read from a single sample in a study of response to subunit inactivated influenza vaccine. TCRdb independently ran MiXCR on the RT-PCR reads; one entry per CDR3 protein. This sample has 500,000 to 550,000 distinct CDR3 sequences; 6% to 9% occur once, and the top ten carry about an eighth. The material sequenced was PBMCs from blood, taken about 23 months after vaccination. These receptors were obtained from a man aged 50 to 69 who received an inactivated influenza vaccine.

The chain is built from TRBV11-3 and TRBJ2-5; tentative D call: TRBD1 (6 bases). Germline V gene sequence: CDR1 SGHNT, CDR2 YENEEA. V gave up 4 bases and J gave up 5 bases, with 11 bases separating them. The CDR3 contains 13 residues. The CDR3 DNA reads as TGTGCCAGCAGCTCTACAGGGATGGAGACCCAGTACTTC. Protein: CASSSTGMETQYF.

Ten or more counts support this clonotype. The chain has TRBV27 and TRBJ2-1; D unresolved. The germline V gene encodes CDR1 MNHEY and CDR2 SMNVEV (reference sequence). Deletions cut 6 bases from V and 6 bases from J, with 9 bases between. The CDR3 extends over 12 amino acids. The CDR3 spells CASSLGPNEQFF. The CDR3, as DNA: TGTGCCAGCAGCCTAGGCCCCAATGAGCAGTTCTTC.

This clonotype was observed a few times. The chain couples TRBV20-1 to TRBJ2-7, with TRBD2 matching 7 bases. Germline lookup yields CDR1 DFQATT and CDR2 SNEGSKA (reference sequence). The CDR3 covers 14 residues. V lost 0 bases to trimming and J lost 0 bases; unmatched junction nucleotides: 2. As DNA, the CDR3 is TGCAGTGCTAGAGATCCTAGCGGCTCCTACGAGCAGTACTTC. It encodes CSARDPSGSYEQYF.

This clonotype was counted at least ten times. The chain is built from TRBV14 and TRBJ2-7, with TRBD1 as a possible D gene (6 bases). The length of the CDR3 is 15 residues. The V end lost 3 bases, the J end lost 2 bases, and 14 bases lay between the germline ends. Germline-derived CDR1 and CDR2 are SGHDN and FVKESK. CDR3 residues: CASSHTHRATYEQYF. The DNA of the CDR3 is TGTGCCAGCAGCCATACGCACAGGGCAACCTACGAGCAGTACTTC. Together with reference TRBV14 and TRBJ2-7, the CDR3 gives the full variable domain: EAGVTQFPSHSVIEKGQTVTLRCDPISGHDNLYWYRRVMGKEIKFLLHFVKESKQDESGMPNNRFLAERTGGTYSTLKVQPAELEDSGVYFCASSHTHRATYEQYFGPGTRLTVT.

This clonotype was detected ten times or more. The chain has TRBV11-2 and TRBJ2-4; D is uncertain. Trimming pared 1 base from V and 0 bases from J, leaving 16 bases between. CDR1 is SGHAT, CDR2 FQNNGV, per germline. The CDR3 sequence is 18 residues long. CDR3 nucleotide sequence: TGTGCCAGCAGCTTAGGTCGTATTGCGGCGCTAGCCAAAAACATTCAGTACTTC. Encoded protein: CASSLGRIAALAKNIQYF.

This clonotype was recorded a few times. This sequence joins TRBV5-1 and TRBJ1-1, with D maybe TRBD1 (5 bases). Germline CDR1 SGHRS, CDR2 YFSETQ. This CDR3 comprises 14 residues. Deletions cut 6 bases from V and 0 bases from J, with 12 bases between. The CDR3 bases are TGCGCCAGCACTCCGACAGACATGAACACTGAAGCTTTCTTT. Protein sequence: CASTPTDMNTEAFF.

This clonotype was seen a few times. The rearrangement links TRBV6-5 to TRBJ2-5; no definite D call. V lost 1 base to trimming and J lost 1 base, with 7 bases between them. This CDR3 is built from 14 residues. Germline loops: CDR1 MNHEY, CDR2 SVGAGI. The CDR3 region is CASSYFGFQETQYF. In nucleotides, the CDR3 is TGTGCCAGCAGTTACTTCGGGTTCCAAGAGACCCAGTACTTC.

This clonotype was detected only a few times. The chain is built from TRBV9 and TRBJ2-5; D is perhaps TRBD1 or TRBD2 (5 bases each). The CDR3 length is 16 residues. Germline CDR1 reads SGDLS; CDR2 reads YYNGEE. Trimming left V 2 bases short and J 4 bases short, with 18 bases between. The CDR3 nucleotides read TGTGCCAGCAGCGTCGACCCCGGGACGGCGCTAGAGACCCAGTACTTC. Encoded protein: CASSVDPGTALETQYF. Filled out from reference TRBV9 and TRBJ2-5, the complete variable domain reads DSGVTQTPKHLITATGQRVTLRCSPRSGDLSVYWYQQSLDQGLQFLIQYYNGEERAKGNILERFSAQQFPDLHSELNLSSLELGDSALYFCASSVDPGTALETQYFGPGTRLLVL.

In this sample, this clonotype turned up many times. The V call is TRBV10-3, the J call TRBJ2-7, with 11 bases that match TRBD2. Germline CDR1 and CDR2: ENHRY and SYGVKD. The ends lost 3 bases at V and 6 bases at J; junction bases unmatched: 7. The CDR3 is 15 residues long. CDR3 in amino acids: CAISDLLAGAPEQYF. CDR3 nucleotides: TGTGCCATCAGTGATTTACTAGCGGGAGCACCCGAGCAGTACTTC.

This clonotype was seen a few times. CDR3 coding DNA: TGTGCCAGCAGCCTAAAAGCGGGGGGGCATGGAGATACGCAGTATTTT. It yields the protein CASSLKAGGHGDTQYF. The chain recombines TRBV12-3 or TRBV12-4 with TRBJ2-3; 10 bases line up with TRBD2. Trimming cost V 6 bases and J 5 bases; bases outside gene matches: 11. The CDR3 runs 16 residues.

This clonotype showed up just a few times. The V call is TRBV6-2 or TRBV6-3, the J call TRBJ2-5; the D call may be TRBD1 or TRBD2 (5 bases each). V was cut by 10 bases and J by 0 bases, with 15 bases left in between. Germline-derived CDR1 and CDR2 are MNHEY and SVGEGT. The CDR3 is 14 residues long. The CDR3 nucleotides read TGTGCCACCGGGGCCAGGACTTACCAAGAGACCCAGTACTTC. This sequence encodes CATGARTYQETQYF.

The rearrangement joins TRBV21-1 to TRBJ2-1; the table gives TRBD1 as D, unverified against the DNA. TRBV21-1 is a documented pseudogene. The CDR3 sequence is 18 residues long. The chain's CDR3 is CASSKPGQDGSSYNEQFF. The CDR3 region has the DNA TGTGCCAGCAGCAAGCCTGGACAGGACGGGAGCTCCTACAATGAGCAGTTCTTC.

This clonotype was recorded at least ten times. V and J are TRBV7-9 and TRBJ2-7; 9 bases map to TRBD1. The CDR3 runs 14 residues. J was trimmed by 6 bases and V by 4 bases; bases with no gene match: 7. Germline assignment: CDR1 SEHNR and CDR2 FQNEAQ (reference sequence). CDR3: CASSSGTGKFEQYF. The CDR3 DNA follows: TGTGCCAGCAGCTCAGGGACAGGGAAGTTCGAGCAGTACTTC.

The V and J genes are TRBV5-6 and TRBJ1-1; D possibly corresponds to TRBD1 (5 bases). Germline V gives CDR1 SGHDT, CDR2 YYEEEE. The CDR3 runs to 14 residues. The V and J ends lost 2 bases and 12 bases respectively, with 20 bases between them. CDR3 in amino acids: CASSFRAGQRRTFF. The CDR3 nucleotides read TGTGCCAGCAGCTTTAGAGCAGGGCAACGTAGGACTTTCTTT. The complete variable domain, with remaining parts taken from reference TRBV5-6 and TRBJ1-1, reads DAGVTQSPTHLIKTRGQQVTLRCSPKSGHDTVSWYQQALGQGPQFIFQYYEEEERQRGNFPDRFSGHQFPNYSSELNVNALLLGDSALYLCASSFRAGQRRTFFGQGTRLTVV.

The table lists this clonotype with a few counts. The genes are TRBV20-1 and TRBJ2-7; 10 bases match TRBD1. This CDR3 is 14 amino acids long. The junction had 8 bases not matched to a gene; V was cut back by 4 bases and J by 5 bases. Germline loops: CDR1 DFQATT, CDR2 SNEGSKA (reference sequence). The CDR3 spells CSAIFRDRGHEQYF. CDR3 bases: TGCAGTGCTATCTTCCGGGACAGGGGTCACGAGCAGTACTTC.

This clonotype was seen a handful of times. The V and J genes are TRBV21-1 and TRBJ2-2; the table gives TRBD1 as D, unverified against the DNA. TRBV21-1 is assigned pseudogene status. CDR3 size: 18 residues. The CDR3 coding sequence is TGTGCCAGCAGCCCCCGCGGGAGACAGGGGTTGAACACCGGGGAGCTGTTTTTT. The encoded protein is CASSPRGRQGLNTGELFF.

The table lists this clonotype with a few counts. This chain uses TRBV29-1 with TRBJ2-5; 7 nucleotides match TRBD1. The V segment lost 6 bases and the J segment 7 bases; nucleotides outside the gene matches: 8. CDR1 SQVTM and CDR2 ANQGSEA come from the germline V gene. The CDR3 loop spans 12 amino acids. The CDR3 DNA follows: TGCAGCGTACGACAGGGTACGGCGACCCAGTACTTC. Its protein product is CSVRQGTATQYF.

At least ten counts were recorded for this clonotype. This chain connects TRBV6-1 to TRBJ2-7; D is tentatively TRBD1 or TRBD2 (5 bases each). Germline CDR1 reads MNHNS; CDR2 reads SASEGT. V was trimmed by 6 bases and J by 6 bases, leaving 15 bases between them. The CDR3 spans 13 residues. CDR3 nucleotide sequence: TGTGCCAGCAGACCCGATTTCGGGACCGAGCAGTACTTC. Its translation: CASRPDFGTEQYF.

This clonotype has only a few counts. The chain couples TRBV9 to TRBJ2-1, with 9 bases aligning to TRBD2. The junction had 1 base not matched to a gene; V was cut back by 0 bases and J by 3 bases. Germline CDR1 SGDLS, CDR2 YYNGEE. This CDR3 has 15 residues. This CDR3 is CASSVGAGGYNEQFF. CDR3 nucleotide sequence: TGTGCCAGCAGCGTAGGAGCGGGAGGCTACAATGAGCAGTTCTTC.

This clonotype was counted many times. The chain employs TRBV24-1 and TRBJ2-3; 7 bases are a match to TRBD2. V dropped 4 bases and J dropped 5; count of bases not matched to a gene: 8. This CDR3 has 15 amino acids. Germline loops: CDR1 KGHDR, CDR2 SFDVKD. CDR3: CATSDRSGVIDTQYF. The CDR3, as DNA: TGTGCCACCAGTGACCGAAGCGGGGTGATAGATACGCAGTATTTT.

The chain carries TRBV30 and TRBJ1-1; D unresolved. CDR1 and CDR2 (germline): GTSNPN, SVGIG (reference sequence). V gave up 1 base and J gave up 7 bases, with 19 bases separating them. The CDR3 runs 15 residues. This CDR3 reads CAWSALLGVGGEAFF. The CDR3 bases are TGTGCCTGGAGTGCCCTACTTGGGGTAGGCGGTGAAGCTTTCTTT. The full variable domain, its missing parts supplied by reference TRBV30 and TRBJ1-1, is SQTIHQWPATLVQPVGSPLSLECTVEGTSNPNLYWYRQAAGRGLQLLFYSVGIGQISSEVPQNLSASRPQDRQFILSSKKLLLSDSGFYLCAWSALLGVGGEAFFGQGTRLTVV.